This T cell receptor beta chain was identified during a study of response to subunit inactivated influenza vaccine. Findings and caveats of the study: Each seasonal flu vaccination may recruit only limited new T cells, authors suggested.

TCRdb re-called the RT-PCR reads with MiXCR, one entry per CDR3 protein. Counted here are hundreds of thousands of distinct CDR3 sequences, over 11% occurring once; the ten biggest clones make up around 6.5%. This clonotype was recorded a few times. Its antigen is not known. The V end was cut by 0 bases, the J end by 6 bases, with 15 bases between. The CDR3 loop spans 15 amino acids. Germline V gene data show CDR1 as SGDLS and CDR2 as YYNGEE. Sequenced here: PBMCs from blood, sampled around 14 days before vaccination. The rearrangement links TRBV9 to TRBJ1-1; the D gene is possibly TRBD1 (5 bases). The source of this sequence is a man aged 50 or older who received an inactivated influenza vaccine. The CDR3 coding sequence is TGTGCCAGCAGCGTAGGGCAGGGAACCTATTCTGAAGCTTTCTTT. Its protein product is CASSVGQGTYSEAFF.